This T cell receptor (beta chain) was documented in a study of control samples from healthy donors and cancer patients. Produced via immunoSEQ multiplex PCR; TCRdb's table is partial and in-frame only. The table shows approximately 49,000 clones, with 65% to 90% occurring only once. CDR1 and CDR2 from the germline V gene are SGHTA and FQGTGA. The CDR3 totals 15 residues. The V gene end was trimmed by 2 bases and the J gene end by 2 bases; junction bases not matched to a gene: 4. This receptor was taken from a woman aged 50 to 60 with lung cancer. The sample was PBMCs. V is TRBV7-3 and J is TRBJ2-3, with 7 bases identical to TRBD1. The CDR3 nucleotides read TGTGCCAGCAGCTTATCTGGGACAGACACAGATACGCAGTATTTT. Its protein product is CASSLSGTDTDTQYF.